A single sample gave rise to the 2 T cell receptor beta chains below, sequenced in a study of T-cell memory formation after mild COVID-19. Via MiXCR, TCRdb re-called the 5' RACE reads, giving one row per CDR3 protein. The table records a few hundred thousand distinct CDR3 sequences, 15% to 20% of them present only once. Sequenced sample: PBMCs or a T cell subset sorted from them (not recorded which). The receptors were gathered from a man younger than 35 who had mild COVID-19 (a few samples of this study predate the infection). Cell type and time point are not known.

This clonotype has more than one count but fewer than ten. The genes are TRBV4-3 and TRBJ2-3; possible D gene TRBD2, 6 bases. The V gene lost 0 bases and the J gene lost 0 bases, with 13 bases spanning the gap. CDR1 LGHNA and CDR2 YSLEER come from the germline V gene. The CDR3 contains 17 residues. CDR3 protein: CASSQDRGTSSTDTQYF. The CDR3 bases are TGCGCCAGCAGCCAAGACCGGGGGACCTCTAGCACAGATACGCAGTATTTT.

This clonotype was seen more than once but under ten times. The chain joins TRBV27 to TRBJ2-1; no clear D gene. Trimming stripped 6 bases from V and 0 bases from J, with 9 bases between. Germline V gene lookup returns CDR1 MNHEY and CDR2 SMNVEV (reference sequence). The CDR3 covers 14 residues. The CDR3 reads CASSGGPSYNEQFF. CDR3 nucleotides: TGTGCCAGCAGCGGTGGGCCCTCCTACAATGAGCAGTTCTTC.